This entry concerns a single T cell receptor beta chain. This sample was taken from a study of shared clonotypes between healthy human individuals. Sequenced by immunoSEQ multiplex PCR; TCRdb stores in-frame clones only, minus some. The data contain about 490,000 clones, over 65% of them singletons. The TCR was taken from a middle-aged woman in good health. Some clones in this sample may be carry-over from other donors' samples. The source material was PBMCs.

The CDR3 nucleotides are TGTGCCAGCAGCGCCGGACAGGGGACGAACACCGGGGAGCTGTTTTTT. Its translation: CASSAGQGTNTGELFF. V gene TRBV5-4 combines with J gene TRBJ2-2; 9 bases fit TRBD1. V lost 4 bases, J lost 0 bases, and 4 bases stayed unmatched. Germline CDR1 is SGHNT and CDR2 is YYREEE (reference sequence). There are 16 residues in the CDR3. The full variable domain, rest sourced from reference TRBV5-4 and TRBJ2-2, is ETGVTQSPTHLIKTRGQQVTLRCSSQSGHNTVSWYQQALGQGPQFIFQYYREEENGRGNFPPRFSGLQFPNYSSELNVNALELDDSALYLCASSAGQGTNTGELFFGEGSRLTVL.